This TCR beta chain is from a study of T cells expressing NK-cell markers (dated by TCRdb to 2020 to 2021). A note on the overall study: Eight or nine donors provided sorted CD3+CD56+NKG2C+, CD3+CD56+NKG2C- and CD3+CD56-NKG2C+ T-cell subsets, whose TCR beta-chain repertoires were profiled. Seven of the eight sequenced donors were HCMV-seropositive and one was HCMV-seronegative. Randomly selected healthy volunteers, three men and five women, were used as the eight sequenced donors. Illumina HiSeq 2000/2500, MiSeq or NextSeq was used to sequence libraries as 2 x 150 bp reads.

On this clonotype itself: It lacks a known antigen.

On the study overall, not on this receptor specifically: For six donors, the dominant CD3+CD56+NKG2C+ clonotypes were among the top 10 CD8+ clonotypes and accounted for about 1.0-7.0% of CD8+ T cells. Whether the expanded NKG2C-expressing T cell clones were specific for HCMV antigens remained unclear. Those dominant clonotypes were again the most abundant among CD3+CD56-NKG2C+ cells in four donors, at about 25-65%.

HCMV serostatus was determined by detecting HCMV-specific IgG in serum with a commercial ELISA kit. Ficoll density gradient centrifugation was used to isolate peripheral blood mononuclear cells from blood. The sequencer listed for this sample is Illumina HiSeq 2000. TCR beta cDNA libraries were prepared using 5'RACE template switching, which introduced a universal primer site and unique molecular identifiers. cDNA synthesis was primed from the TCR beta constant segment and was followed by two successive PCR amplification steps. Under the source paper's analysis protocol: MIGEC handled demultiplexing of the reads and grouping by UMI, while MiTCR was used to assemble and quantify clonotypes. To exclude erroneous sequences, any TCR cDNA sequence not supported by at least two reads was discarded. The tcR package was used for downstream repertoire analysis, and clonotypes were matched between fractions using CDR3 nucleotide sequence together with V segment. VDJmatch was used to annotate antigen specificity against VDJdb, with one amino acid substitution in CDR3 permitted. TCRdb reprocessed the reads, so every CDR3 protein sequence counts as one entry and DNA is not shown. The authors' filters were not applied to this entry. This specimen's table enumerates roughly 390,000 distinct CDR3 sequences. Together, the top ten hold around 5% of the sample.

The CDR3 numbers 17 residues from cysteine through phenylalanine. The nucleotide record is missing. Reading the germline V gene (reference sequence) gives CDR1 SEHNR and CDR2 FQNEAQ. This receptor was obtained from a man aged 18 to 69 in good health. Sequencing was carried out using blood T cells: a sorted CD56 or NKG2C T cell subset, CD4+ or CD8+ T cells, or bulk PBMC T cells (not recorded which). This chain is built from TRBV7-9 and TRBJ2-2; TCRdb's D call, TRBD1, is unchecked because there is no DNA. CDR3 protein: CASSSLEGKANTGELFF. The variable domain in full, with residues beyond the CDR3 obtained from the reference TRBV7-9 and TRBJ2-2 genes, is DTGVSQNPRHKITKRGQNVTFRCDPISEHNRLYWYRQTLGQGPEFLTYFQNEAQLEKSRLLSDRFSAERPKGSFSTLEIQRTEQGDSAMYLCASSSLEGKANTGELFFGEGSRLTVL.